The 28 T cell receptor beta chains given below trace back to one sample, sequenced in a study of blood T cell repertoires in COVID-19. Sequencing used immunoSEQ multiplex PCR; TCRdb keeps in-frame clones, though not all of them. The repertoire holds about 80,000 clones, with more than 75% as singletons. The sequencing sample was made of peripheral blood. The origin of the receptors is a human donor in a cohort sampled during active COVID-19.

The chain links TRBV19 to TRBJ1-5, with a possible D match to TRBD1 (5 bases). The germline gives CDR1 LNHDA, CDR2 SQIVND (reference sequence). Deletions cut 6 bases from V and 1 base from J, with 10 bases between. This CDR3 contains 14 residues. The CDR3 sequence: CASRTGTSNQPQHF. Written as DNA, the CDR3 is TGTGCCAGTAGAACAGGAACGAGCAATCAGCCCCAGCATTTT.

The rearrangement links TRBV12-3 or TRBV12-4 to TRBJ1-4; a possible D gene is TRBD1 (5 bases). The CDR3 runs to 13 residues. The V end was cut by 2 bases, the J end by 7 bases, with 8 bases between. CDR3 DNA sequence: TGTGCCAGCAGTTTAAATCAGGGTGAAAAACTGTTTTTT. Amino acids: CASSLNQGEKLFF.

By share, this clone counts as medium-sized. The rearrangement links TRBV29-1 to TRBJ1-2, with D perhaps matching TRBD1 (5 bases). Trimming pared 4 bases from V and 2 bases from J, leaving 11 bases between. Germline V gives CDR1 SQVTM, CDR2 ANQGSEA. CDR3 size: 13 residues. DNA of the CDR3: TGCAGCGTTGGGGACTCGGTGAACTATGGCTACACCTTC. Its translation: CSVGDSVNYGYTF.

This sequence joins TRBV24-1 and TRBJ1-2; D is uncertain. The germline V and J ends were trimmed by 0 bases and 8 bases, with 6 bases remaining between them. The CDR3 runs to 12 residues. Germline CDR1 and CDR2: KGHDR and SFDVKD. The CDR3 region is CATSDLGGGYTF. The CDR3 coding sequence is TGTGCCACCAGTGATTTGGGCGGAGGCTACACCTTC.

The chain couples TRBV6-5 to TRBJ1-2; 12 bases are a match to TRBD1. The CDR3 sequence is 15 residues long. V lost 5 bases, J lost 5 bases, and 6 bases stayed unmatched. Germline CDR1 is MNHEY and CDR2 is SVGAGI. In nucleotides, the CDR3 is TGTGCCAGCAGTCCCGGGACAGGGGGCGGGTATGGCTACACCTTC. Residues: CASSPGTGGGYGYTF.

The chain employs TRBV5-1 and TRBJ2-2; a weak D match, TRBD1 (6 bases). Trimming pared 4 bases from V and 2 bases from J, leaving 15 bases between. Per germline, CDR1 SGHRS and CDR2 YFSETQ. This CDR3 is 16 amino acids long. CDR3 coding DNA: TGCGCCAGCAGCCCTGCCGGGACATCAAACACCGGGGAGCTGTTTTTT. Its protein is CASSPAGTSNTGELFF.

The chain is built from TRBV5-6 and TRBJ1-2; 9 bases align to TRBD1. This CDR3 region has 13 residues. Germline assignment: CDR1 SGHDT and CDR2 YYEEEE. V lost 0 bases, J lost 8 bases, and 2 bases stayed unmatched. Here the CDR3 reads CASSLDRGRGYTF. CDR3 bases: TGTGCCAGCAGCTTGGACAGGGGGCGGGGCTACACCTTC. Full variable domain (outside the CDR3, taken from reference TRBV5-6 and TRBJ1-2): DAGVTQSPTHLIKTRGQQVTLRCSPKSGHDTVSWYQQALGQGPQFIFQYYEEEERQRGNFPDRFSGHQFPNYSSELNVNALLLGDSALYLCASSLDRGRGYTFGSGTRLTVV.

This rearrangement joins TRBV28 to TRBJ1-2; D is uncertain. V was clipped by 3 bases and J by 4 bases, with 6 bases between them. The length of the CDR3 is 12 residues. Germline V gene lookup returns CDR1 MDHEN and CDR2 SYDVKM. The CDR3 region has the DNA TGTGCCAGCAGTTTTGGCAGCTATGGCTACACCTTC. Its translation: CASSFGSYGYTF.

CDR3: CAIRREGFSGNTIYF. CDR3 DNA: TGTGCCATCAGGCGGGAGGGTTTTAGCGGAAACACCATATATTTT. This sequence joins TRBV10-3 and TRBJ1-3; no clear D gene. The CDR3 contains 15 residues. CDR1 and CDR2 (germline): ENHRY, SYGVKD. Trimming took 6 bases from V and 4 from J, leaving 16 bases between them.

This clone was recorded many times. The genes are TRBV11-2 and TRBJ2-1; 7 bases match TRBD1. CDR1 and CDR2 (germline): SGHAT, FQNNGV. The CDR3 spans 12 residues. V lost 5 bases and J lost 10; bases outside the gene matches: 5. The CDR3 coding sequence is TGTGCCAGCAGCCCCCGGACAGGAGAGCAGTTCTTC. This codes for CASSPRTGEQFF.

This chain's CDR3 is CSAGRDRGLNEQFF. CDR3 nucleotide sequence: TGCAGCGCTGGCCGGGACAGGGGTTTAAATGAGCAGTTCTTC. The rearrangement uses TRBV29-1 and TRBJ2-1; 10 bases are shared with TRBD1. The CDR3 has 14 residues. Germline lookup yields CDR1 SQVTM and CDR2 ANQGSEA. V trimming: 7 bases; J trimming: 7 bases; junction bases outside the gene matches: 10.

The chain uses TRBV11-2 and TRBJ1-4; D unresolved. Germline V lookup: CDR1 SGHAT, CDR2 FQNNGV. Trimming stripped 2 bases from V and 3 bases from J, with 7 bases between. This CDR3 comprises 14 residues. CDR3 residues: CASSLFSANEKLFF. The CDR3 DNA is TGTGCCAGCAGCTTATTCTCTGCTAATGAAAAACTGTTTTTT.

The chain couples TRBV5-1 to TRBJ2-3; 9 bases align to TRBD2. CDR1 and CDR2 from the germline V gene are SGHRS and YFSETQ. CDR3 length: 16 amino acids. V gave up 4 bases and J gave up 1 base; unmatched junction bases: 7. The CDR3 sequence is CASSPRAGGGTDTQYF. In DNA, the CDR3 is TGCGCCAGCAGCCCTCGTGCGGGGGGGGGCACAGATACGCAGTATTTT.

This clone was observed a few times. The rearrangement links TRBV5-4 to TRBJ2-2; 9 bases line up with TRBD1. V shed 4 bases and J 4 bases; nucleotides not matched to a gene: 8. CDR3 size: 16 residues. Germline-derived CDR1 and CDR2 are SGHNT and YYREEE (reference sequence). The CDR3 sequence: CASSPPGQGPTGELFF. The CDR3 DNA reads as TGTGCCAGCAGCCCACCCGGACAGGGGCCCACCGGGGAGCTGTTTTTT.

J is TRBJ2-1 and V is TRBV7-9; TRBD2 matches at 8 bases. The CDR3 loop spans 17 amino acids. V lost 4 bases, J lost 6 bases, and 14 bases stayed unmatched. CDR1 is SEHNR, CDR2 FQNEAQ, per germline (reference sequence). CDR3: CASSYLRGGTSVNEQFF. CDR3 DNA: TGTGCCAGCAGCTACCTCCGGGGCGGGACTAGTGTCAATGAGCAGTTCTTC.

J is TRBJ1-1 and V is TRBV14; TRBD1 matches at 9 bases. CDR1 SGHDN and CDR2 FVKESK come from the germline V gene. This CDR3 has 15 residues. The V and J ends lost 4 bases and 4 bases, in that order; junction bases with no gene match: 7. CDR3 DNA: TGTGCCAGCAGCCTACTACAGGGGGCGAGCACTGAAGCTTTCTTT. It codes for CASSLLQGASTEAFF.

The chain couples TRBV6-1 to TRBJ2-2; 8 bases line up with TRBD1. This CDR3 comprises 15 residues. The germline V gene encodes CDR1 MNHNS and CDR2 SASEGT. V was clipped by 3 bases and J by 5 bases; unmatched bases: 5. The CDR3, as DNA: TGTGCCAGCAGTGACCGGCAGGGGGCTACCGGGGAGCTGTTTTTT. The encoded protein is CASSDRQGATGELFF.

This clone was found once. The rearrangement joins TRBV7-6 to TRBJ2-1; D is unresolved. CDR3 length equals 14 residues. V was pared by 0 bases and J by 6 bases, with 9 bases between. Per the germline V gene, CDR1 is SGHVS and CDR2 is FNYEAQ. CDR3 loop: CASSLALSGNEQFF. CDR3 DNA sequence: TGTGCCAGCAGCTTAGCGTTATCGGGCAATGAGCAGTTCTTC.

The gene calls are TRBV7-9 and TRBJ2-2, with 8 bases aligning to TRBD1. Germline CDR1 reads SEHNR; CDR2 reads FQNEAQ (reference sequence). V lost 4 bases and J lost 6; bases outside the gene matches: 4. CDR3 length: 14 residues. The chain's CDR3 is CASSYTGGPGELFF. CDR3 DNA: TGTGCCAGCAGCTATACAGGGGGTCCCGGGGAGCTGTTTTTT.

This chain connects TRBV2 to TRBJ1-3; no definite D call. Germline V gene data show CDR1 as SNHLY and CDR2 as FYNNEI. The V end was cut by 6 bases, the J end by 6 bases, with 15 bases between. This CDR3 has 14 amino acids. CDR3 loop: CASSRPSSVNTIYF. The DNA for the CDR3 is TGTGCCAGCAGCCGGCCCTCTAGTGTAAACACCATATATTTT.

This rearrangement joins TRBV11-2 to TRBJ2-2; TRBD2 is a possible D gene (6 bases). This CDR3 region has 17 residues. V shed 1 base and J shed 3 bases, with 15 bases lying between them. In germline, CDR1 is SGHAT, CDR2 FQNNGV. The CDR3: CASSLGVTSWDTGELFF. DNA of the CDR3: TGTGCCAGCAGCTTAGGAGTCACTAGCTGGGACACCGGGGAGCTGTTTTTT.

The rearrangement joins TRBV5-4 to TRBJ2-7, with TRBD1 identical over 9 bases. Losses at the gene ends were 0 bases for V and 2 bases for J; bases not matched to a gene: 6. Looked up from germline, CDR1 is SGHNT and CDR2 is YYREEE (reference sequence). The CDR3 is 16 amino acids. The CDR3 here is CASSLGGGQGAYEQYF. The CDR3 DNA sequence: TGTGCCAGCAGCTTGGGGGGGGGACAGGGAGCCTACGAGCAGTACTTC.

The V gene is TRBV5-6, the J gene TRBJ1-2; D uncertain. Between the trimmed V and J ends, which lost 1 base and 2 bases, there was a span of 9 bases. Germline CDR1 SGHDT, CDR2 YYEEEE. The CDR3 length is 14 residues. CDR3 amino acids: CASSLYRANYGYTF. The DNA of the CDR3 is TGTGCCAGCAGCTTGTATCGCGCCAACTATGGCTACACCTTC.

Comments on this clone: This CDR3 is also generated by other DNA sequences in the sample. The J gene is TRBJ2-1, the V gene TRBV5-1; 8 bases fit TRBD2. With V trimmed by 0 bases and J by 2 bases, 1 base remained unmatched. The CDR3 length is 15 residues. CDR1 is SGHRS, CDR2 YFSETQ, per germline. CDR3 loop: CASSLARGAYNEQFF. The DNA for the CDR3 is TGCGCCAGCAGCTTGGCGCGGGGGGCCTACAATGAGCAGTTCTTC.

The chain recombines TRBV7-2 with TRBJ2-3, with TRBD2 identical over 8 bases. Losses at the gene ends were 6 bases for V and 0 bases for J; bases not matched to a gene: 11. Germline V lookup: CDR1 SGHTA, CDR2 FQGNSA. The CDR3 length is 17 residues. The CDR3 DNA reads TGTGCCAGCAGGTTTAGCGGGGACACGGATAGCACAGATACGCAGTATTTT. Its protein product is CASRFSGDTDSTDTQYF.

The CDR3 is CAISALGGGLSMNTEAFF. CDR3 nucleotides: TGTGCCATCAGTGCCCTCGGAGGGGGCCTAAGCATGAACACTGAAGCTTTCTTT. The V and J genes are TRBV10-3 and TRBJ1-1, with 7 positions matching TRBD1. With 4 bases clipped from V and 0 bases from J, the junction kept 14 bases outside the gene matches. This CDR3 has 18 amino acids. The V gene's germline CDR1 is ENHRY and CDR2 SYGVKD.

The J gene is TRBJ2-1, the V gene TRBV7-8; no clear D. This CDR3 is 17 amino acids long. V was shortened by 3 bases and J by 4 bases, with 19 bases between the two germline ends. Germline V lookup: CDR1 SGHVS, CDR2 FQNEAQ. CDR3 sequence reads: CASSLVRWAPKYNEQFF. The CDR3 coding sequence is TGTGCCAGCAGCTTGGTTCGTTGGGCCCCCAAATACAATGAGCAGTTCTTC.

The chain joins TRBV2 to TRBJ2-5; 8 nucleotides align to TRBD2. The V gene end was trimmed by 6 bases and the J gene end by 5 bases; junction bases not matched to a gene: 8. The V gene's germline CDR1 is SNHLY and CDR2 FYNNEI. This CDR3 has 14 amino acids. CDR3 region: CASSSPIAGETQYF. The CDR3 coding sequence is TGTGCCAGCAGCTCCCCCATAGCGGGGGAGACCCAGTACTTC.